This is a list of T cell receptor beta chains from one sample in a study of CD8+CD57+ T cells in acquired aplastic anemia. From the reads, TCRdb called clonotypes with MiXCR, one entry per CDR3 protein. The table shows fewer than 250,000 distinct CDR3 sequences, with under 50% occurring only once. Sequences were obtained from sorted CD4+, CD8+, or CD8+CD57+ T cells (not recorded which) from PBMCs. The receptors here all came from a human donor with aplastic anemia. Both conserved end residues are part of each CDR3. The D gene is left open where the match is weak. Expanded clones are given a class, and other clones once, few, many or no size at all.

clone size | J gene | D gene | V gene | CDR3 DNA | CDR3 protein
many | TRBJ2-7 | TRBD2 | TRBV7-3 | TGTGCCAGCAGCCCAACCGGGGGGGCGCGAGAGCAGTACTTC | CASSPTGGAREQYF
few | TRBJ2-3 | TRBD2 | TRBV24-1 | TGTGCCACCAGTGAGACTAGCGGGGGTACGGATACGCAGTATTTT | CATSETSGGTDTQYF
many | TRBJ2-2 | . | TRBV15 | TGTGCCACCAGCAGTTCTTGGGGGGTCGAGCTGTTTTTT | CATSSSWGVELFF
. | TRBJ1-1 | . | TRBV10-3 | TGTGCCATCAGTGAGTCTTCGGGGCGAGACACTGAAGCTTTCTTT | CAISESSGRDTEAFF
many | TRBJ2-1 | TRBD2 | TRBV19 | TGTGCCAGTAGCGCGCGGGGGGGCCCCTACAATGAGCAGTTCTTC | CASSARGGPYNEQFF
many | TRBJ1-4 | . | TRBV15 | TGTGCCACCAGCAGAGATCCTGCCACCCCGGAGTTTTTT | CATSRDPATPEFF
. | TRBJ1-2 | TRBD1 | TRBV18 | TGTGCCAGCTCACCAAGGACAGGGGAAGGCTACACCTTC | CASSPRTGEGYTF
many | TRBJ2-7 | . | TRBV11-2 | TGTGCCAGCAGCTCCCCTATGGCGCGGGGCTCCTACGAGCAGTACTTC | CASSSPMARGSYEQYF
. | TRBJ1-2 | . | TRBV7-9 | TGTGCCAGCCGCTTCCCCAGTAACTATGGCTACACCTTC | CASRFPSNYGYTF
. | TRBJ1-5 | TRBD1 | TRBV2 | TGTGCCAGACGAGGGACAGGGGGCAATCAGCCCCAGCATTTT | CARRGTGGNQPQHF
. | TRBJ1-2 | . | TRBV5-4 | TGTGCCAGCAGCTTTACAGGGTTTGGTGGCTACACCTTC | CASSFTGFGGYTF
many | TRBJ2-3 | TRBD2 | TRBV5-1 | TGCGCCAGCAGCGGAGCTTTTCGGCCGGGAGGTCGGGCAGATACGCAGTATTTT | CASSGAFRPGGRADTQYF
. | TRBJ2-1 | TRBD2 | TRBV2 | TGTGCCAGCAGTGAAAACGGACTAGCGGGAGGGCGTGAGCAGTTCTTC | CASSENGLAGGREQFF
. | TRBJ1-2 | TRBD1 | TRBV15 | TGTGCCACCAGCAGGCCCGGGACAGGGGGTGGCTACACCTTC | CATSRPGTGGGYTF
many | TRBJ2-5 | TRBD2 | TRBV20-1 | TGCAGTGCTGAGGGGGATAGCGGGGGGGCTATAGAGACCCAGTACTTC | CSAEGDSGGAIETQYF
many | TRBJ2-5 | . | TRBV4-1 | TGCGCCAGCAGCCTCGGACTAGGAGGGGGCCAAGAGACCCAGTACTTC | CASSLGLGGGQETQYF
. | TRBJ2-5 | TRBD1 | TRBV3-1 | TGTGCCAGCAGCCAAGATGGGGAAACAGGGGGCAACCGGTACTTC | CASSQDGETGGNRYF
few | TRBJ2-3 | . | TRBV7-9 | TGTGCCAGCAGCGATGGGAATACAGATACGCAGTATTTT | CASSDGNTDTQYF
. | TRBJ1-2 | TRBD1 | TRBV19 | TGTGCCAGTACCAATCCACGACAGGGGTATGGCTACACCTTC | CASTNPRQGYGYTF
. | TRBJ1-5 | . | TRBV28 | TGTGCCAGCACCTCATGGGGGGGCAACAATCAGCCCCAGCATTTT | CASTSWGGNNQPQHF